This T cell receptor beta chain was obtained from a study of response to subunit inactivated influenza vaccine. V lost 4 bases, J lost 8 bases, and 10 bases stayed unmatched. The CDR3 covers 14 residues. The germline gives CDR1 DFQATT, CDR2 SNEGSKA (reference sequence). With regard to this clonotype: The antigen remains unidentified.

General study findings and limits: It was the authors' suggestion that each seasonal influenza vaccination recruits few new T cells.

MiXCR, run by TCRdb on the RT-PCR reads, gives a single entry per CDR3 protein. The table shows just over 300,000 distinct CDR3 sequences, with 22% occurring only once. The source was PBMCs from blood, collected about 20 months after vaccination. This clonotype originated in a man aged 50-75 years who received an inactivated influenza vaccine. This chain uses TRBV20-1 with TRBJ2-1; 8 bases match TRBD2. The CDR3: CSATSGLAGDEQFF. The CDR3 DNA sequence: TGCAGTGCTACCTCTGGACTAGCAGGGGATGAGCAGTTCTTC.